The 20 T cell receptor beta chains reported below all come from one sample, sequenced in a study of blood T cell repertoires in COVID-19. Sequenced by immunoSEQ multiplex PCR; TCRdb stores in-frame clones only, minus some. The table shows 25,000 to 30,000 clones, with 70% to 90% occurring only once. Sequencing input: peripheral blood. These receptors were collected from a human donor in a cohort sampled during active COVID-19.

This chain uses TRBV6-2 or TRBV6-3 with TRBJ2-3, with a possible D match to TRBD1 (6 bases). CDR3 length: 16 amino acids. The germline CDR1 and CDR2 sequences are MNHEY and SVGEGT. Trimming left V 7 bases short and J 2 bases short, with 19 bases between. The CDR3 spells CASTPYRAGATDTQYF. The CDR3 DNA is TGTGCCAGCACCCCCTATCGGGCAGGGGCCACAGATACGCAGTATTTT.

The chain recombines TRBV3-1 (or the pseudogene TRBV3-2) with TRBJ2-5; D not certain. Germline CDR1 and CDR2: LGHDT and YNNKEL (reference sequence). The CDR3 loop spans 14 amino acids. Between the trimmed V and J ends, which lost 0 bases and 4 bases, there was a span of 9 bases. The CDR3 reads CASSQDEWRETQYF. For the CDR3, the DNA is TGTGCCAGCAGCCAAGATGAATGGAGAGAGACCCAGTACTTC.

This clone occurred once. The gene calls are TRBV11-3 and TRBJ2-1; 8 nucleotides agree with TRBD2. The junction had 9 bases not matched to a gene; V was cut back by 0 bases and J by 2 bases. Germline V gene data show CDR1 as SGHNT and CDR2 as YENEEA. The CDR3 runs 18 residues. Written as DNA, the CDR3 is TGTGCCAGCAGCTTAGATGGGTTACTAGCGGACCCCTACAATGAGCAGTTCTTC. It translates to CASSLDGLLADPYNEQFF.

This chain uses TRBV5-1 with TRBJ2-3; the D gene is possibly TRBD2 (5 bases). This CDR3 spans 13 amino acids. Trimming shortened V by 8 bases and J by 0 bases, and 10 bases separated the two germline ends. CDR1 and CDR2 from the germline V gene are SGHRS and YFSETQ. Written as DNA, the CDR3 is TGCGCCAGTAGTAGCGCTAGCACAGATACGCAGTATTTT. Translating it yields CASSSASTDTQYF.

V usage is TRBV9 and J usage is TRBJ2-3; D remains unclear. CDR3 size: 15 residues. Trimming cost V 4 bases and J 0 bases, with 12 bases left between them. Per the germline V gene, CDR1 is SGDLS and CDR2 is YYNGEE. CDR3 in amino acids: CASSSLTPSTDTQYF. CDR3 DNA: TGTGCCAGCAGCTCCCTGACACCGAGCACAGATACGCAGTATTTT.

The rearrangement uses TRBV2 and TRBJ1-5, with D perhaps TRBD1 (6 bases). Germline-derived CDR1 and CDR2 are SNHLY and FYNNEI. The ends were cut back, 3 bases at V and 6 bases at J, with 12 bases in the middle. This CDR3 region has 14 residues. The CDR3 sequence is CASSELGRGQPQHF. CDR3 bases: TGTGCCAGCAGTGAGCTAGGCAGGGGTCAGCCCCAGCATTTT.

The CDR3 nucleotides are TGCGCCAGCAGCTTAGGCCACGGCCGGGGCTCCTACAATGAGCAGTTCTTC. Translated: CASSLGHGRGSYNEQFF. The chain recombines TRBV5-1 with TRBJ2-1; a weak D match, TRBD2 (5 bases). V dropped 2 bases and J dropped 0 bases, with 15 bases sitting between them. CDR3 length: 17 amino acids. Germline V lookup: CDR1 SGHRS, CDR2 YFSETQ.

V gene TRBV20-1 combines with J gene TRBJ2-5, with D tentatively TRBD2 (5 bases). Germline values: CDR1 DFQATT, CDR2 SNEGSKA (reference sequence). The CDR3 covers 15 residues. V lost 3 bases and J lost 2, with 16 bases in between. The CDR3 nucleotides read TGCAGTGCTAGTACGGACTCCGGGGTACAAGAGACCCAGTACTTC. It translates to CSASTDSGVQETQYF.

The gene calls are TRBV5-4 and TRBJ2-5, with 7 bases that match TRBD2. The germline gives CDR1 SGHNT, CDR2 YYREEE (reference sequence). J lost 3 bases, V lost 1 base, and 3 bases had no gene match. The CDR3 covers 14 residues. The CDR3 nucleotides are TGTGCCAGCAGCTTGTCGGCGGGGGAAGAGACCCAGTACTTC. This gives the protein CASSLSAGEETQYF.

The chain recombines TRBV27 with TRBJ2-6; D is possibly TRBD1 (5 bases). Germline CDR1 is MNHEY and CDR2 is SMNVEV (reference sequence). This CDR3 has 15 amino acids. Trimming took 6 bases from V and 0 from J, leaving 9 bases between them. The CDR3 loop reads CASSLRDSGANVLTF. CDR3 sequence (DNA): TGTGCCAGCAGCCTCAGGGACTCTGGGGCCAACGTCCTGACTTTC.

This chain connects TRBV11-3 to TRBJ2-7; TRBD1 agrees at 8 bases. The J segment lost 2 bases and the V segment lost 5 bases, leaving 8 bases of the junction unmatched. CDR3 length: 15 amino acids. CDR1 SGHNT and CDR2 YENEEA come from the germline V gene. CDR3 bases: TGTGCCAGCAGCGGATACAGGGGGGAACCCTACGAGCAGTACTTC. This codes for CASSGYRGEPYEQYF.

CDR3 in amino acids: CASTGRGDEAFF. For the CDR3, the DNA is TGTGCCAGCACGGGGAGAGGAGACGAAGCTTTCTTT. This chain joins TRBV5-5 and TRBJ1-1; D ambiguous. Between the trimmed V and J ends, which lost 6 bases and 8 bases, there was a span of 14 bases. This CDR3 contains 12 residues. Looked up from germline, CDR1 is SGHKS and CDR2 is YYEKEE (reference sequence).

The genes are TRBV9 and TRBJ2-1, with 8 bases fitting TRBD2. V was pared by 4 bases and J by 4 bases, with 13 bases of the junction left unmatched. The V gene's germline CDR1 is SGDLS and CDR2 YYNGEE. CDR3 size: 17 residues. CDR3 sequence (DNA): TGTGCCAGCAGCCCTTCATCGGCTAGCGGGTTATACAATGAGCAGTTCTTC. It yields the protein CASSPSSASGLYNEQFF.

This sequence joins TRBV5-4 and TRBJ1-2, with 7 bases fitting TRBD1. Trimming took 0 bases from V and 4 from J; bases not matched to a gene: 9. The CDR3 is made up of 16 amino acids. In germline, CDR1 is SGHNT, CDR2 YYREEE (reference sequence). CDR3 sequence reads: CASSLAGTAIFYGYTF. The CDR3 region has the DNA TGTGCCAGCAGCTTGGCGGGGACAGCAATTTTCTATGGCTACACCTTC.

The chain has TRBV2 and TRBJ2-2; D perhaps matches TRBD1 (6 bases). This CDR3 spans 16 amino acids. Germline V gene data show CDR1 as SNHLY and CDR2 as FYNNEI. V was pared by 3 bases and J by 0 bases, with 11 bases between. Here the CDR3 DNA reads TGTGCCAGCAGTGATGAGGGGGTTTCGAACACCGGGGAGCTGTTTTTT. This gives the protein CASSDEGVSNTGELFF.

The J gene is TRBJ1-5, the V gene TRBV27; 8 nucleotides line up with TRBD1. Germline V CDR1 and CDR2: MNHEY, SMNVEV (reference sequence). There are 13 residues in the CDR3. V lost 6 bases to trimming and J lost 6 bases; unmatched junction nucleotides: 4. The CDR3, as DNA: TGTGCCAGCAGGGACAGGGTAGGTCAGCCCCAGCATTTT. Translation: CASRDRVGQPQHF.

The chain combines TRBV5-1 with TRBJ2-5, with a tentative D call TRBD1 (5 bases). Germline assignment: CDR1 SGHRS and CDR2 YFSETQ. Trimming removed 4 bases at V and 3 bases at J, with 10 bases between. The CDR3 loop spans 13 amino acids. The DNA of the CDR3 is TGCGCCAGCAGCATCCGACAGAAAGAGACCCAGTACTTC. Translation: CASSIRQKETQYF.

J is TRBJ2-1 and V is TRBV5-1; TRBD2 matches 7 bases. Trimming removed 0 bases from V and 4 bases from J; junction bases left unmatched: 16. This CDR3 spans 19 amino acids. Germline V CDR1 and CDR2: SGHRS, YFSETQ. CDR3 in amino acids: CASSLDPAGHPLGYNEQFF. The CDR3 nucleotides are TGCGCCAGCAGCTTGGATCCAGCGGGGCATCCTCTCGGGTACAATGAGCAGTTCTTC.

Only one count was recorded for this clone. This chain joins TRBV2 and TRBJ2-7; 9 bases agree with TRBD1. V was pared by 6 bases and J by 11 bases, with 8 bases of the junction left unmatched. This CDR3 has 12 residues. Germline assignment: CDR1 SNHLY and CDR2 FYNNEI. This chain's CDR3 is CASREGQGNEYF. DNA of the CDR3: TGTGCCAGCAGAGAGGGACAGGGTAATGAGTACTTC.

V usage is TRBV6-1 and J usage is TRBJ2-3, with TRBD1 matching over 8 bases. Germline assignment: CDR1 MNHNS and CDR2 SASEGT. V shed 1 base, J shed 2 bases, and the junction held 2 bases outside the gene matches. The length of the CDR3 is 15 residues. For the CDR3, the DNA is TGTGCCAGCAGTGAAGTGACAGGGGCCACAGATACGCAGTATTTT. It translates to CASSEVTGATDTQYF.